What follows are 24 T cell receptor beta chains derived from one specimen sequenced in a study of OX40 agonist ivuxolimab in advanced cancers. TCRdb's copy holds only in-frame clones and misses some; the assay was immunoSEQ multiplex PCR. The sample contains more than 60,000 clones, about 80% of which appear only once. Source: CD4+ or CD8+ T cells sorted from blood, taken in a trial of the OX40 agonist ivuxolimab. Receptors originate from an adult with an advanced solid tumor such as melanoma, head and neck, liver or kidney cancer.

This rearrangement joins TRBV7-9 to TRBJ1-5, with TRBD1 matching 9 bases. This CDR3 contains 15 residues. In germline, CDR1 is SEHNR, CDR2 FQNEAQ (reference sequence). J gave up 1 base and V 5 bases, and 3 bases lay outside the gene matches. CDR3 in DNA: TGTGCCAGCAGCACCGACAGGGGGAGCAATCAGCCCCAGCATTTT. Protein: CASSTDRGSNQPQHF.

The chain combines TRBV29-1 with TRBJ2-7; the D gene is possibly TRBD2 (6 bases). Trimming pared 4 bases from V and 6 bases from J, leaving 13 bases between. CDR1 SQVTM and CDR2 ANQGSEA come from the germline V gene. The CDR3 contains 12 residues. The CDR3 DNA follows: TGCAGCGTTGTAGTGGGGAGGCGCGAGCAGTACTTC. Encoded protein: CSVVVGRREQYF.

J is TRBJ1-4 and V is TRBV5-1; D is unclear. Trimming removed 0 bases at V and 5 bases at J, with 11 bases between. Germline CDR1 is SGHRS and CDR2 is YFSETQ. This CDR3 has 15 residues. CDR3 DNA: TGCGCCAGCAGCTTGGCCGCATACCAGAATGAAAAACTGTTTTTT. It translates to CASSLAAYQNEKLFF.

The CDR3 loop reads CATRGGGGSYEQYF. CDR3 bases: TGTGCCACCAGAGGTGGAGGTGGGTCCTACGAGCAGTACTTC. The V call is TRBV15, the J call TRBJ2-7, with a tentative D call TRBD2 (5 bases). Trimming left V 6 bases short and J 1 base short, with 13 bases between. This CDR3 is built from 14 residues. Germline values: CDR1 LNHNV, CDR2 YYDKDF (reference sequence).

The chain employs TRBV6-1 and TRBJ2-3; D possibly uses TRBD1 or TRBD2 (5 bases each). V lost 1 base, J lost 8 bases, and 19 bases lay in between. CDR3 size: 16 residues. Germline values: CDR1 MNHNS, CDR2 SASEGT. CDR3 in amino acids: CASSEGIGTPEGTQYF. The CDR3 region has the DNA TGTGCCAGCAGTGAAGGAATAGGGACCCCAGAGGGTACGCAGTATTTT.

The V gene is TRBV7-8, the J gene TRBJ2-3; possible D gene TRBD1, 6 bases. This CDR3 is 15 amino acids long. Germline CDR1 is SGHVS and CDR2 is FQNEAQ. The V end was cut by 5 bases, the J end by 0 bases, with 12 bases between. CDR3 in DNA: TGTGCCAGCAGCCCTTTAGGACAGAGCACAGATACGCAGTATTTT. Translating it yields CASSPLGQSTDTQYF.

This clone was counted once. The chain joins TRBV6-6 to TRBJ2-7, with 9 bases lining up with TRBD1. CDR1 is MNHNY and CDR2 is SVGAGI in the germline V gene (reference sequence). The CDR3 sequence is 14 residues long. J was trimmed by 9 bases and V by 6 bases; bases with no gene match: 12. Here the CDR3 DNA reads TGTGCCAGCAGCAGGGACAGGGCCCTCCTACGGCAGTACTTC. Its translation: CASSRDRALLRQYF.

The rearrangement joins TRBV6-5 to TRBJ1-4; maybe TRBD1 (6 bases). The CDR3 extends over 15 amino acids. Trimming removed 5 bases at V and 13 bases at J, with 23 bases between. Germline CDR1 MNHEY, CDR2 SVGAGI. CDR3 in amino acids: CASSRIQGPADGLFF. The CDR3, as DNA: TGTGCCAGCAGTCGAATACAGGGCCCAGCTGACGGACTGTTTTTT.

J is TRBJ1-1 and V is TRBV6-5, with 7 bases lining up with TRBD1. Unmatched junction bases numbered 4, after V lost 6 bases and J lost 9 bases. The CDR3 loop spans 11 amino acids. Germline V gives CDR1 MNHEY, CDR2 SVGAGI. CDR3 sequence reads: CASRQTGQAFF. In DNA form, the CDR3 reads TGTGCCAGCAGACAGACAGGGCAAGCTTTCTTT.

The chain links TRBV15 to TRBJ2-5; the D is unclear. Germline-derived CDR1 and CDR2 are LNHNV and YYDKDF (reference sequence). Trimming left V 5 bases short and J 2 bases short, with 12 bases between. There are 14 residues in the CDR3. In DNA, the CDR3 is TGTGCCACCAGCGGCGGTAGTGAACAAGAGACCCAGTACTTC. Translation gives CATSGGSEQETQYF.

The CDR3 here is CASSYAGEAFF. The CDR3 nucleotides read TGTGCCAGCAGTTATGCGGGTGAAGCTTTCTTT. V is TRBV6-6 and J is TRBJ1-1; no reliable D call. The CDR3 is 11 amino acids. V was clipped by 3 bases and J by 7 bases, with 6 bases between them. Germline V lookup: CDR1 MNHNY, CDR2 SVGAGI (reference sequence).

The chain combines TRBV5-1 with TRBJ1-2, with 9 nucleotides matching TRBD1. V gave up 3 bases and J gave up 8 bases; unmatched junction bases: 11. Per germline, CDR1 SGHRS and CDR2 YFSETQ. CDR3 length equals 15 residues. CDR3 in amino acids: CASSSSPGTGYGYTF. As DNA, the CDR3 is TGCGCCAGCAGCTCGAGTCCCGGGACAGGGTACGGCTACACCTTC.

J is TRBJ2-3 and V is TRBV9; D is undetermined. Trimming stripped 0 bases from V and 0 bases from J, with 11 bases between. The germline gives CDR1 SGDLS, CDR2 YYNGEE. CDR3 size: 16 residues. The CDR3 here is CASSVAGRSSTDTQYF. The DNA for the CDR3 is TGTGCCAGCAGCGTAGCGGGCCGGTCTAGCACAGATACGCAGTATTTT.

The chain has TRBV2 and TRBJ2-5; 9 bases agree with TRBD2. The CDR3 consists of 15 residues. V trimming: 4 bases; J trimming: 2 bases; junction bases outside the gene matches: 5. In germline, CDR1 is SNHLY, CDR2 FYNNEI. The CDR3, as DNA: TGTGCCAGCAGTGGAGCGGGGGGTAAACAAGAGACCCAGTACTTC. Translation gives CASSGAGGKQETQYF.

This clone has more than one count but fewer than ten. The chain employs TRBV9 and TRBJ1-6; 7 bases map to TRBD1. Trimming removed 2 bases from V and 9 bases from J; junction bases left unmatched: 5. The V gene's germline CDR1 is SGDLS and CDR2 YYNGEE. The length of the CDR3 is 14 residues. The CDR3 loop is CASSVGQPGSPLHF. Here the CDR3 DNA reads TGTGCCAGCAGCGTGGGACAGCCTGGTTCACCCCTCCACTTT.

CDR3: CASSQDVSGVQRSYEQYF. Here the CDR3 DNA reads TGCGCCAGCAGCCAAGATGTGTCTGGGGTCCAAAGATCCTACGAGCAGTACTTC. The chain combines TRBV4-1 with TRBJ2-7, with D uncertain. CDR3 length: 18 residues. Looked up from germline, CDR1 is MGHRA and CDR2 is YSYEKL. V was trimmed by 0 bases and J by 1 base, leaving 19 bases between them.

This clone was found a few times. The genes are TRBV18 and TRBJ1-2; TRBD1 agrees at 9 bases. V lost 4 bases and J lost 2; bases outside the gene matches: 8. Germline V lookup: CDR1 KGHSH, CDR2 LQKENI. This CDR3 comprises 16 residues. The CDR3 sequence is CASSLSRTGENYGYTF. The CDR3 DNA reads TGTGCCAGCTCACTTTCCAGGACAGGGGAGAACTATGGCTACACCTTC.

The chain links TRBV19 to TRBJ2-5; D is perhaps TRBD2 (6 bases). V gave up 6 bases and J gave up 2 bases, with 13 bases separating them. Germline CDR1 is LNHDA and CDR2 is SQIVND (reference sequence). The CDR3 is 14 residues long. The CDR3 DNA reads TGTGCCAGTAGGGCGGGGCCTCTACAAGAGACCCAGTACTTC. Translated, it gives CASRAGPLQETQYF.

CDR3 amino acids: CASSLGDTGMRGYTF. DNA of the CDR3: TGTGCCAGCAGCCTGGGAGATACGGGTATGCGTGGCTACACCTTC. The V and J genes are TRBV5-4 and TRBJ1-2; D is undetermined. Germline lookup yields CDR1 SGHNT and CDR2 YYREEE (reference sequence). The CDR3 is made up of 15 amino acids. Between the trimmed V and J ends, which lost 4 bases and 7 bases, there was a span of 20 bases.

The chain uses TRBV6-1 and TRBJ2-3; unclear D gene. Between the trimmed V and J ends, which lost 3 bases and 0 bases, there was a span of 13 bases. The CDR3 runs to 16 residues. CDR1 MNHNS and CDR2 SASEGT come from the germline V gene. This CDR3 reads CASSELLGSSTDTQYF. CDR3 bases: TGTGCCAGCAGTGAGTTGCTAGGTTCAAGCACAGATACGCAGTATTTT.

The CDR3 DNA reads TGTGCCAGCGAGCAGACCAGGCGGAGCGAGCAGTACTTC. Translated, it gives CASEQTRRSEQYF. V usage is TRBV6-6 and J usage is TRBJ2-7; D not resolved. CDR3 length: 13 residues. V shed 8 bases and J shed 6 bases, with 17 bases lying between them. Germline V gene sequence: CDR1 MNHNY, CDR2 SVGAGI (reference sequence).

This chain connects TRBV5-6 to TRBJ1-6, with 7 bases fitting TRBD1. The CDR3 loop spans 11 amino acids. V shed 8 bases and J 8 bases; nucleotides not matched to a gene: 1. Germline V gene lookup returns CDR1 SGHDT and CDR2 YYEEEE. The chain's CDR3 is CARTGDSPLHF. In DNA form, the CDR3 reads TGTGCCAGAACAGGGGATTCACCCCTCCACTTT.

The rearrangement joins TRBV28 to TRBJ1-5, with TRBD1 identical over 9 bases. V was pared by 6 bases and J by 6 bases, with 9 bases of the junction left unmatched. In germline, CDR1 is MDHEN, CDR2 SYDVKM. The CDR3 has 15 residues. The CDR3 nucleotides read TGTGCCAGCAGGAAGACAGGGGGTATGAGTCAGCCCCAGCATTTT. Its translation: CASRKTGGMSQPQHF. Full variable domain (rest looked up from reference TRBV28 and TRBJ1-5): DVKVTQSSRYLVKRTGEKVFLECVQDMDHENMFWYRQDPGLGLRLIYFSYDVKMKEKGDIPEGYSVSREKKERFSLILESASTNQTSMYLCASRKTGGMSQPQHFGDGTRLSIL.

The CDR3 sequence is CASSLRQGGSPLHF. The CDR3 nucleotides read TGTGCCAGCAGCTTACGGCAGGGAGGTTCACCCCTCCACTTT. This chain links TRBV11-1 with TRBJ1-6; perhaps TRBD1 as D (5 bases). The CDR3 spans 14 residues. Deletions cut 2 bases from V and 9 bases from J, with 11 bases between. From germline, CDR1 is SGHAT and CDR2 FQDESV (reference sequence). Supplemented by reference TRBV11-1 and TRBJ1-6, the full variable domain reads EAEVAQSPRYKITEKSQAVAFWCDPISGHATLYWYRQILGQGPELLVQFQDESVVDDSQLPKDRFSAERLKGVDSTLKIQPAELGDSAMYLCASSLRQGGSPLHFGNGTRLTVT.